Sequencing of this TCR beta chain was carried out in a study of shared clonotypes between healthy human individuals. Notes on the study in general: Non-shared clonotypes were found to have lower generation probabilities than the clonotypes that were shared by all four of the sorted-subset donors.

The assay was immunoSEQ multiplex PCR, and TCRdb's table has in-frame clones only and misses some. The sample shows about 2 million clones, roughly 94% of them seen only once. CDR3 length: 14 amino acids. With 2 bases removed from V and 4 bases from J, the gap between germline ends came to 12 bases. Germline CDR1 and CDR2: SGHNT and YYREEE (reference sequence). A word on this clone: Its antigen is unknown.

The sequence was obtained from a man aged 18 to 29 in good health. The sample consisted of naive CD4+ T cells sorted from blood. Noted subset: CD45RA+ positively selected. J is TRBJ1-1 and V is TRBV5-4; the D gene is possibly TRBD1 (5 bases). CDR3 in DNA: TGTGCCAGCAGCTTCGCGGGGCGCGTCACTGAAGCTTTCTTT. Translating it yields CASSFAGRVTEAFF.